The clone carrying this T cell receptor beta chain was observed at least ten times. The source of the sample is a study of Graves' ophthalmopathy and Graves' hyperthyroidism. The ends lost 8 bases at V and 2 bases at J; junction bases unmatched: 13. There are 17 residues in the CDR3. Germline V gives CDR1 SNHLY, CDR2 FYNNEI. Amplified material comprised TCR beta CDR3 regions derived from RNA transcripts. First-round RT-PCR relied on HTBI primers, and a second-round multiplex PCR came next. TCRdb re-derived calls from the multiplex PCR reads in MiXCR, one entry per CDR3 protein. This table holds about 600,000 distinct CDR3 sequences, less than 45% found once. People with hyperthyroidism were aged 18 to 65 and newly diagnosed, under 2 months' duration.

The chain is built from TRBV2 and TRBJ2-7; 12 bases line up with TRBD1. The source is an adult man with Graves' hyperthyroidism. Sequences were obtained from peripheral blood or thyroid tissue (not recorded which). The CDR3 nucleotides are TGTGCCAGCGAATGGGACAGGGGGCTAGCGGCGACCTACGAGCAGTACTTC. Its translation is CASEWDRGLAATYEQYF.